This T cell receptor beta chain is from a study of T cell responses to AZD1222 COVID-19 vaccine. Study-level points and caveats: Sampling captured repertoires only after the peak T cell response. The CD4 TCRs associated with vaccination extended across spike and predominated at 160-218 and 743-854.

TCRdb keeps only in-frame clones here, not all; method: immunoSEQ multiplex PCR. The table has about 180,000 clones, 94% seen once. About this clone itself: The antigen is not known.

The origin of this receptor is an adult who received the AZD1222 COVID-19 vaccine. This sample comprised peripheral blood, obtained 28 days after the second AZD1222 dose.

The CDR3 bases are TGTGCCAGCAGCCACCTTCTACAGGGCGGGGAGCTGTTTTTT. This sequence encodes CASSHLLQGGELFF. J is TRBJ2-2 and V is TRBV7-9; possible D gene TRBD1, 6 bases. Germline V gives CDR1 SEHNR, CDR2 FQNEAQ (reference sequence). Trimming shortened V by 5 bases and J by 7 bases, and 14 bases separated the two germline ends. This CDR3 is 14 amino acids long.